The sequence of this T cell receptor (beta chain) was determined in a study of early T cells in non-severe SARS-CoV-2 infection. As for the study in general: Bulk RNA isolated from unsorted whole blood underwent sequencing; chains were not paired. Study observations and caveats: Anti-spike CD8 responses were favored by VDJdb matching, which missed private and CD4 specificities.

This clonotype was counted a few times. Its antigen is currently unknown. Individual cDNA molecules were tagged with unique molecular identifiers, the study reported. TCRdb re-analysed the 5' RACE reads in MiXCR, keeping a single row per CDR3 protein. The sample records 75,000 to 80,000 distinct CDR3 sequences, more than 7.5% being singletons. There are 14 residues in the CDR3. The V end was cut by 4 bases, the J end by 5 bases, with 14 bases between. The germline gives CDR1 MNHEY, CDR2 SMNVEV (reference sequence). The source material was whole blood. This receptor was identified in an adult who was a healthcare worker with PCR-confirmed SARS-CoV-2 infection or an uninfected control (not recorded which). The rearrangement joins TRBV27 to TRBJ2-5; D ambiguous. The CDR3 is CASSSRQVGETQYF. CDR3 bases: TGTGCCAGCAGTTCCAGGCAGGTTGGGGAGACCCAGTACTTC.